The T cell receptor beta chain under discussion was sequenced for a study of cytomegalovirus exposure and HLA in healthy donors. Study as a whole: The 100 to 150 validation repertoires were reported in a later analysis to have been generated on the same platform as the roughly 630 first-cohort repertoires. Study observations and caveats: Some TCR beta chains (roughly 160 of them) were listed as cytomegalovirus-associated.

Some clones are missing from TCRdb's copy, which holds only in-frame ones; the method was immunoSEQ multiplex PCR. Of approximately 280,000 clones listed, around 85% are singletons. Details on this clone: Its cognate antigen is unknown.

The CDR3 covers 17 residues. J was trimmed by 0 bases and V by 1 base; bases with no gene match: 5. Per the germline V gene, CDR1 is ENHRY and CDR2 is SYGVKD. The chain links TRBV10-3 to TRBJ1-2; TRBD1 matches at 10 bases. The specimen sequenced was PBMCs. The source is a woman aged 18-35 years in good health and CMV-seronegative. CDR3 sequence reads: CAISEFGTGAANYGYTF. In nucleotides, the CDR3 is TGTGCCATCAGTGAGTTTGGGACAGGGGCGGCTAACTATGGCTACACCTTC.